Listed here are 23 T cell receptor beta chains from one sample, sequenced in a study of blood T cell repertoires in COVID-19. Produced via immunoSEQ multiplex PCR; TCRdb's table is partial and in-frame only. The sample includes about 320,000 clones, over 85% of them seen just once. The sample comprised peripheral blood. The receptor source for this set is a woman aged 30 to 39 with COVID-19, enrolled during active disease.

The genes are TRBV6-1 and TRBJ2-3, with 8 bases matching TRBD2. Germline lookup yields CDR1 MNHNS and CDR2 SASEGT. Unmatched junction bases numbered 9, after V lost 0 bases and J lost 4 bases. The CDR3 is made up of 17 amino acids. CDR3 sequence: CASSEALPGGPPDTQYF. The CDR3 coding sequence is TGTGCCAGCAGTGAAGCGCTGCCGGGGGGGCCCCCAGATACGCAGTATTTT.

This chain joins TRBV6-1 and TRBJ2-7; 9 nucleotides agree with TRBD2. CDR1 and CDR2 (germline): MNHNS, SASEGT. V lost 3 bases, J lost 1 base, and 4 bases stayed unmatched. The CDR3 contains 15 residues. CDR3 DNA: TGTGCCAGCAGTGATAGTAGCGGGGGTTCCTACGAGCAGTACTTC. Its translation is CASSDSSGGSYEQYF.

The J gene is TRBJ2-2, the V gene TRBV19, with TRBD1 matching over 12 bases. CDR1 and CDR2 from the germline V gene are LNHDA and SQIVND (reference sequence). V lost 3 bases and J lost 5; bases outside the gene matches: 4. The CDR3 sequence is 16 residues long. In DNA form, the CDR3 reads TGTGCCAGTAGTATTGGGACAGGGGGCATAACCGGGGAGCTGTTTTTT. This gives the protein CASSIGTGGITGELFF. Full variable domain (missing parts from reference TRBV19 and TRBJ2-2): DGGITQSPKYLFRKEGQNVTLSCEQNLNHDAMYWYRQDPGQGLRLIYYSQIVNDFQKGDIAEGYSVSREKKESFPLTVTSAQKNPTAFYLCASSIGTGGITGELFFGEGSRLTVL.

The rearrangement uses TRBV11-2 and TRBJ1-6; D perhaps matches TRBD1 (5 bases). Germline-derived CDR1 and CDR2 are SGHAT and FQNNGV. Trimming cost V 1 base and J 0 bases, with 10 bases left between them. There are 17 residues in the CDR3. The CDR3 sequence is CASSLGGLSSYNSPLHF. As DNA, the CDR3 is TGTGCCAGCAGCTTAGGGGGCTTGAGCTCCTATAATTCACCCCTCCACTTT.

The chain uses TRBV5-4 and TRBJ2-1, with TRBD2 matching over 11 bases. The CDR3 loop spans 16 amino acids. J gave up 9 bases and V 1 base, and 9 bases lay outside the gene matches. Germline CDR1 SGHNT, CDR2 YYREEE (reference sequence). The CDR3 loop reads CASSLKILAGGREQFF. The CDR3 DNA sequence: TGTGCCAGCAGCTTGAAGATCCTAGCGGGGGGACGTGAGCAGTTCTTC.

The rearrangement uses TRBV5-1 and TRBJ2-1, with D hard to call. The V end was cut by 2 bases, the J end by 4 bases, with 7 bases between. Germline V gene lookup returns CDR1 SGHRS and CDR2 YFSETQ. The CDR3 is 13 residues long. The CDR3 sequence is CASSFDTYNEQFF. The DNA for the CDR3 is TGCGCCAGCAGCTTCGACACGTACAATGAGCAGTTCTTC.

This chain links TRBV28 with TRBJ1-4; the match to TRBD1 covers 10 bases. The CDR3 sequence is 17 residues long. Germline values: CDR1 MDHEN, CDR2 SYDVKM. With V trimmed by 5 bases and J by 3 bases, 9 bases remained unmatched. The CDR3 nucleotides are TGTGCCAGCAGTAGTCGGGACAGGGGAAGGTCTAATGAAAAACTGTTTTTT. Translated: CASSSRDRGRSNEKLFF.

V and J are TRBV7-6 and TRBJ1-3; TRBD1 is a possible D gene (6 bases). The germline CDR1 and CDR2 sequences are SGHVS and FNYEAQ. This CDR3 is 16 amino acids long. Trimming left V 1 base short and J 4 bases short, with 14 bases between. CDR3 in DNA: TGTGCCAGCAGCTTAGTTGGCAGGGGTAAAGGAAACACCATATATTTT. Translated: CASSLVGRGKGNTIYF.

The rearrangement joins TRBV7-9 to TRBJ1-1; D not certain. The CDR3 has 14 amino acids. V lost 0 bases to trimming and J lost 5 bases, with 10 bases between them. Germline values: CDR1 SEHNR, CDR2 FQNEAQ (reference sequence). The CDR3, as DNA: TGTGCCAGCAGCTTAGCTGAGGGATGGACTGAAGCTTTCTTT. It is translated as CASSLAEGWTEAFF.

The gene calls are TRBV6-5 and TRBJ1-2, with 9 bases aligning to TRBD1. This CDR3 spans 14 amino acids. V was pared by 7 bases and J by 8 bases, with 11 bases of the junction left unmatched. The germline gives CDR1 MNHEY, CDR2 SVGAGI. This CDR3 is CASKPPTGGFGYTF. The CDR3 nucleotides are TGTGCCAGCAAACCCCCCACAGGGGGCTTCGGCTACACCTTC.

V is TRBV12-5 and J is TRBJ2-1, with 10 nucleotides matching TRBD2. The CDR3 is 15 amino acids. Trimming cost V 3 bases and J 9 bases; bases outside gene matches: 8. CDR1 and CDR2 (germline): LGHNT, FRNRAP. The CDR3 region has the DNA TGTGCTAGTGGTTTAGCGGGGGGGCCTGGGGCTGAGCAGTTCTTC. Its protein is CASGLAGGPGAEQFF. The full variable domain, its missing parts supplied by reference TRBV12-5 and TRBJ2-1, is DARVTQTPRHKVTEMGQEVTMRCQPILGHNTVFWYRQTMMQGLELLAYFRNRAPLDDSGMPKDRFSAEMPDATLATLKIQPSEPRDSAVYFCASGLAGGPGAEQFFGPGTRLTVL.

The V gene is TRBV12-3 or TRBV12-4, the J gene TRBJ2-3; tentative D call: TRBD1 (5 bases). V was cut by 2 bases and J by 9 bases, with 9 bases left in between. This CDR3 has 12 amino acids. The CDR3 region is CASSLTGLTQYF. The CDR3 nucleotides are TGTGCCAGCAGTTTAACAGGTTTAACGCAGTATTTT.

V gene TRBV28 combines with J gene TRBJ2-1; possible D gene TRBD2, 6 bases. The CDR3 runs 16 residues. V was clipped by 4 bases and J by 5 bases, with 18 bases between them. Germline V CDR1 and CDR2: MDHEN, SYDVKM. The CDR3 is CASSSLTGGDHNEQFF. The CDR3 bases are TGTGCCAGCAGTTCCCTAACTGGCGGGGATCACAATGAGCAGTTCTTC.

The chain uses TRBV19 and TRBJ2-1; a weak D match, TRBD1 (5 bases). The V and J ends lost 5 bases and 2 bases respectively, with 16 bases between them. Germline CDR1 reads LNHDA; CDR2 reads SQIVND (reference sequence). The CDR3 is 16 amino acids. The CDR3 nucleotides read TGTGCCAGTAGTCCCATCGGTAGGGGCCCCTACAATGAGCAGTTCTTC. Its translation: CASSPIGRGPYNEQFF.

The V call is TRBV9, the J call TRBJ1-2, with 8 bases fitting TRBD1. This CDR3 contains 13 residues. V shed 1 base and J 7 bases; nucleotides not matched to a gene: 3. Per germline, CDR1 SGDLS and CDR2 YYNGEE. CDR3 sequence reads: CASSVRTGFGYTF. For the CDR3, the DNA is TGTGCCAGCAGCGTACGGACAGGGTTTGGCTACACCTTC.

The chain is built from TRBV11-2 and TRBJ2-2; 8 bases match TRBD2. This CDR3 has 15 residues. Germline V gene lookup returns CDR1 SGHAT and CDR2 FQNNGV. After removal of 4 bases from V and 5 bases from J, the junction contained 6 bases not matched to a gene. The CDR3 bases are TGTGCCAGCAGCTCCGTAGCGGGGAGGACCGGGGAGCTGTTTTTT. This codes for CASSSVAGRTGELFF.

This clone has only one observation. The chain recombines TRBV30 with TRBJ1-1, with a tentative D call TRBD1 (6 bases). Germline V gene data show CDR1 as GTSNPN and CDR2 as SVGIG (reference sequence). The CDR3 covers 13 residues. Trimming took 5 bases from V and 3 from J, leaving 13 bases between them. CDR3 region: CAWGDIADTEAFF. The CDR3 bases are TGTGCCTGGGGGGACATCGCAGACACTGAAGCTTTCTTT.

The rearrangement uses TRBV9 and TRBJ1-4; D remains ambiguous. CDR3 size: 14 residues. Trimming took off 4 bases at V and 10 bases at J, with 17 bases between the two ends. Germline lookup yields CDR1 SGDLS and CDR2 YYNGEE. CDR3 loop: CASSPDITPGKLFF. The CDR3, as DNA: TGTGCCAGCAGCCCCGACATAACCCCTGGAAAACTGTTTTTT.

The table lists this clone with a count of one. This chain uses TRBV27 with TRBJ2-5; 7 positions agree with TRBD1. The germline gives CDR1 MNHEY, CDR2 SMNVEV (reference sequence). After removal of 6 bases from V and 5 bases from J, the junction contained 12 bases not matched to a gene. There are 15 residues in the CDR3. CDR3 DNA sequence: TGTGCCAGCAGCCGGACTGGACAGGCGGTGGAGACCCAGTACTTC. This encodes CASSRTGQAVETQYF.

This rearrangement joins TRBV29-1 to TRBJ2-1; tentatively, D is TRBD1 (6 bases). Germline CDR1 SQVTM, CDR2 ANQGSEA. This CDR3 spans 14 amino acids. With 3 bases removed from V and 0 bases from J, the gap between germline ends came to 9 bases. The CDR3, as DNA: TGCAGCGTTGAGGACAGTTACTCCTACAATGAGCAGTTCTTC. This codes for CSVEDSYSYNEQFF.

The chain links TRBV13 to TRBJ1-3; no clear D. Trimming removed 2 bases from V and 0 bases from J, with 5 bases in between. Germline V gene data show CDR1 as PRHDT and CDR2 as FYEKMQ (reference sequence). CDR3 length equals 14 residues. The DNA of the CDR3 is TGTGCCAGCAGCTTATTCCTCTCTGGAAACACCATATATTTT. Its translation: CASSLFLSGNTIYF.

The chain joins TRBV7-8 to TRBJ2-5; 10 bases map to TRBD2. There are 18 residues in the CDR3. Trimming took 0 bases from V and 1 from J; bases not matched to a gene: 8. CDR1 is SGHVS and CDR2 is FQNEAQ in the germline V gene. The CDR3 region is CASSLASGLADPQETQYF. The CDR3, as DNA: TGTGCCAGCAGCTTAGCTTCAGGACTAGCGGACCCCCAAGAGACCCAGTACTTC.

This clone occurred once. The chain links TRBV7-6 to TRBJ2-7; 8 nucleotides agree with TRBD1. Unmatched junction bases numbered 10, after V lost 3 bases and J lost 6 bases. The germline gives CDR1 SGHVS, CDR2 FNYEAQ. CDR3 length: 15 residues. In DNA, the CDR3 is TGTGCCAGCAGCTTTAGCCCAGACAGGGGACTCGAGCAGTACTTC. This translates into CASSFSPDRGLEQYF.